The 14 T cell receptor beta chains listed next were all sequenced from one sample in a study of cytomegalovirus exposure and HLA in healthy donors. The PCR contained 60 Vbeta and 13 Jbeta primers. Generated by immunoSEQ multiplex PCR, the TCRdb table keeps only in-frame clones and is missing some. The repertoire has roughly 100,000 clones, approximately 79% of them found once; the top ten carry 5.8%. The sequencing sample was made of PBMCs. All receptors derive from a man aged 55 to 69 in good health and CMV-seropositive.

This clone was seen just once. The V gene is TRBV2, the J gene TRBJ2-1; 13 nucleotides agree with TRBD2. Germline CDR1 SNHLY, CDR2 FYNNEI. The CDR3 has 14 amino acids. V lost 8 bases to trimming and J lost 8 bases; unmatched junction nucleotides: 6. The CDR3 sequence is CASQLAGGPYEQFF. CDR3 DNA sequence: TGTGCCAGCCAACTAGCGGGGGGGCCCTATGAGCAGTTCTTC. Full variable domain (rest looked up from reference TRBV2 and TRBJ2-1): EPEVTQTPSHQVTQMGQEVILRCVPISNHLYFYWYRQILGQKVEFLVSFYNNEISEKSEIFDDQFSVERPDGSNFTLKIRSTKLEDSAMYFCASQLAGGPYEQFFGPGTRLTVL.

This clone appeared a single time. The chain employs TRBV5-1 and TRBJ2-5, with 8 nucleotides matching TRBD1. The CDR3 extends over 15 amino acids. Unmatched junction bases numbered 11, after V lost 9 bases and J lost 1 base. Germline V gene lookup returns CDR1 SGHRS and CDR2 YFSETQ. This CDR3 reads CATMTGDGSQETQYF. Written as DNA, the CDR3 is TGCGCCACCATGACAGGGGACGGATCCCAAGAGACCCAGTACTTC.

The chain carries TRBV15 and TRBJ2-1; 7 nucleotides agree with TRBD1. The V gene end was trimmed by 2 bases and the J gene end by 10 bases; junction bases not matched to a gene: 14. Germline V gene data show CDR1 as LNHNV and CDR2 as YYDKDF (reference sequence). The CDR3 covers 16 residues. The CDR3 DNA is TGTGCCACCAGCAGACCTTCCACGGGACAGACCCAAGAGCAGTTCTTC. Amino acids: CATSRPSTGQTQEQFF. The full variable domain, with the rest looked up from reference TRBV15 and TRBJ2-1, is DAMVIQNPRYQVTQFGKPVTLSCSQTLNHNVMYWYQQKSSQAPKLLFHYYDKDFNNEADTPDNFQSRRPNTSFCFLDIRSPGLGDTAMYLCATSRPSTGQTQEQFFGPGTRLTVL.

The V gene is TRBV25-1, the J gene TRBJ2-2; tentatively, D is TRBD1 (6 bases). CDR1 and CDR2 from the germline V gene are MGHDK and SYGVNS. V gave up 5 bases and J gave up 0 bases, with 10 bases separating them. The CDR3 contains 15 residues. In nucleotides, the CDR3 is TGTGCCAGCAGTTCACGACAGGCGAACACCGGGGAGCTGTTTTTT. Protein sequence: CASSSRQANTGELFF.

This clone was found a few times. The chain is built from TRBV5-6 and TRBJ1-4; tentative D call: TRBD1 (5 bases). Germline CDR1 reads SGHDT; CDR2 reads YYEEEE. This CDR3 is built from 15 residues. Between the trimmed V and J ends, which lost 1 base and 5 bases, there was a span of 12 bases. In nucleotides, the CDR3 is TGTGCCAGCAGCTTGTCTTCAGGGATAAATGAAAAACTGTTTTTT. It is translated as CASSLSSGINEKLFF.

The V gene is TRBV6-5, the J gene TRBJ2-7; D may be TRBD1 (5 bases). Germline CDR1 and CDR2: MNHEY and SVGAGI. Trimming took 2 bases from V and 6 from J, leaving 11 bases between them. The CDR3 runs 13 residues. This chain's CDR3 is CASSYQGTGEQYF. In DNA form, the CDR3 reads TGTGCCAGCAGTTACCAGGGAACGGGCGAGCAGTACTTC.

The chain couples TRBV5-1 to TRBJ2-7; the D gene could be TRBD1 or TRBD2 (6 bases each). Germline CDR1 SGHRS, CDR2 YFSETQ. The V gene lost 4 bases and the J gene lost 5 bases, with 16 bases spanning the gap. The CDR3 is made up of 14 amino acids. The CDR3 sequence is CASSLGGKGDEQYF. The CDR3 region has the DNA TGCGCCAGCAGCCTGGGGGGTAAGGGGGACGAGCAGTACTTC.

The chain uses TRBV6-4 and TRBJ1-2; no clear D. Germline V gene lookup returns CDR1 MRHNA and CDR2 SNTAGT. Trimming left V 2 bases short and J 2 bases short, with 9 bases between. The CDR3 has 14 amino acids. Here the CDR3 DNA reads TGTGCCAGCAGTGACGGGTCGGGAAACTATGGCTACACCTTC. Protein: CASSDGSGNYGYTF.

The chain joins TRBV10-2 to TRBJ2-5; 9 nucleotides match TRBD1. The CDR3 totals 14 residues. Looked up from germline, CDR1 is WSHSY and CDR2 is SAAADI. V was clipped by 5 bases and J by 4 bases; unmatched bases: 5. The CDR3 spells CASSQTGGRETQYF. The CDR3 nucleotides are TGCGCCAGCAGTCAAACAGGGGGCCGAGAGACCCAGTACTTC.

This clone was seen a single time. V usage is TRBV7-2 and J usage is TRBJ1-2, with D perhaps TRBD1 (5 bases). Germline CDR1 is SGHTA and CDR2 is FQGNSA. Trimming cost V 1 base and J 8 bases, with 11 bases left between them. The CDR3 is made up of 13 amino acids. CDR3 in amino acids: CASSLGQISGYTF. The DNA for the CDR3 is TGTGCCAGCAGCTTAGGACAGATTTCCGGCTACACCTTC.

V gene TRBV30 combines with J gene TRBJ1-2; TRBD1 matches at 9 bases. The CDR3 has 13 amino acids. The germline V gene encodes CDR1 GTSNPN and CDR2 SVGIG (reference sequence). Unmatched junction bases numbered 10, after V lost 7 bases and J lost 7 bases. CDR3 region: CAFGQGWGGGYTF. CDR3 DNA: TGTGCCTTCGGACAGGGGTGGGGAGGTGGCTACACCTTC.

The chain uses TRBV11-1 and TRBJ2-3; possibly TRBD1 for D (5 bases). This CDR3 is built from 14 residues. The V end lost 5 bases, the J end lost 0 bases, and 9 bases lay between the germline ends. CDR1 is SGHAT and CDR2 is FQDESV in the germline V gene (reference sequence). The CDR3 spells CASSNRKSTDTQYF. CDR3 sequence (DNA): TGTGCCAGCAGCAACAGGAAGAGCACAGATACGCAGTATTTT.

V usage is TRBV27 and J usage is TRBJ2-5, with 8 bases that match TRBD2. The CDR3 length is 14 residues. Unmatched junction bases numbered 7, after V lost 5 bases and J lost 5 bases. CDR1 is MNHEY, CDR2 SMNVEV, per germline (reference sequence). The DNA for the CDR3 is TGTGCCAGCAGTCCCGGACTAGCCGTTGAGACCCAGTACTTC. It codes for CASSPGLAVETQYF.

V is TRBV2 and J is TRBJ1-5; possible D gene TRBD1, 5 bases. Trimming took off 1 base at V and 11 bases at J, with 18 bases between the two ends. The CDR3 sequence is 15 residues long. Germline V lookup: CDR1 SNHLY, CDR2 FYNNEI. The CDR3 spells CASSEGGQGREAQHF. CDR3 DNA sequence: TGTGCCAGCAGTGAAGGTGGGCAGGGCCGTGAGGCCCAGCATTTT.